The next 27 T cell receptor beta chains were all read from a single sample in a study of Ad26.COV2.S vaccination and SARS-CoV-2 variants. As for treatment: 19 received Ad26.COV2.S at low or high dose, single or two shots; 5 received placebo; per-sample allocation not given. Vaccine and placebo recipients were sampled on day 63 after the first injection. Sequencing was performed with immunoSEQ multiplex PCR; in TCRdb, only in-frame clones are kept and a portion is missing. The data contain a few hundred thousand clones, roughly 90% of them seen just once; the ten biggest clones take up around 2%. Source: peripheral blood, taken in a trial of Ad26.COV2.S vaccine versus placebo. These receptors were obtained from a person between 18 and 65 years old who received the Ad26.COV2.S COVID-19 vaccine or a placebo.

The chain uses TRBV7-3 and TRBJ2-3; TRBD1 agrees at 7 bases. The V segment lost 4 bases and the J segment 2 bases; nucleotides outside the gene matches: 3. CDR1 and CDR2 (germline): SGHTA, FQGTGA. CDR3 size: 14 residues. CDR3 in amino acids: CASSYRGPTDTQYF. The CDR3 coding sequence is TGTGCCAGCAGCTACAGGGGACCCACAGATACGCAGTATTTT.

Only one count was recorded for this clone. This sequence joins TRBV5-6 and TRBJ1-6; 9 nucleotides agree with TRBD1. Germline assignment: CDR1 SGHDT and CDR2 YYEEEE. The V gene end was trimmed by 2 bases and the J gene end by 7 bases; junction bases not matched to a gene: 7. The CDR3 runs to 16 residues. The chain's CDR3 is CASSLIGGTGNSPLHF. CDR3 sequence (DNA): TGTGCCAGCAGCTTAATCGGAGGGACAGGGAATTCACCCCTCCACTTT.

This clone was seen a single time. V usage is TRBV2 and J usage is TRBJ2-7; D is perhaps TRBD1 (6 bases). Trimming pared 6 bases from V and 1 base from J, leaving 13 bases between. The CDR3 is made up of 14 amino acids. Germline CDR1 is SNHLY and CDR2 is FYNNEI. In DNA form, the CDR3 reads TGTGCCAGCAGGCAGGGGAGAGGATCCTACGAGCAGTACTTC. Translated, it gives CASRQGRGSYEQYF.

This chain connects TRBV2 to TRBJ2-3; a weak D match, TRBD2 (6 bases). The CDR3 covers 13 residues. Germline V gene lookup returns CDR1 SNHLY and CDR2 FYNNEI. Deletions cut 6 bases from V and 1 base from J, with 8 bases between. CDR3 protein: CASRPSGTDTQYF. CDR3 bases: TGTGCCAGCAGGCCTAGCGGCACAGATACGCAGTATTTT.

This chain joins TRBV5-1 and TRBJ2-5; D perhaps matches TRBD1 (6 bases). This CDR3 contains 14 residues. In germline, CDR1 is SGHRS, CDR2 YFSETQ. V was trimmed by 1 base and J by 4 bases, leaving 11 bases between them. The CDR3 DNA is TGCGCCAGCAGCTTGACAGGGAATGGAGAGACCCAGTACTTC. Residues: CASSLTGNGETQYF. The entire variable domain, with the rest obtained from reference TRBV5-1 and TRBJ2-5, is as follows: KAGVTQTPRYLIKTRGQQVTLSCSPISGHRSVSWYQQTPGQGLQFLFEYFSETQRNKGNFPGRFSGRQFSNSRSEMNVSTLELGDSALYLCASSLTGNGETQYFGPGTRLLVL.

V is TRBV10-3 and J is TRBJ1-4; D gene uncertain. With 6 bases removed from V and 4 bases from J, the gap between germline ends came to 9 bases. This CDR3 region has 13 residues. CDR1 ENHRY and CDR2 SYGVKD come from the germline V gene. In DNA, the CDR3 is TGTGCCATCAGACCAGGAATTAATGAAAAACTGTTTTTT. Amino acid sequence: CAIRPGINEKLFF.

J is TRBJ2-5 and V is TRBV11-2; 8 bases fit TRBD1. The CDR3 is 16 amino acids. The germline CDR1 and CDR2 sequences are SGHAT and FQNNGV. J lost 2 bases, V lost 6 bases, and 11 bases had no gene match. CDR3 in amino acids: CASRSHATGAQETQYF. In DNA form, the CDR3 reads TGTGCCAGCAGATCACACGCGACAGGGGCACAAGAGACCCAGTACTTC.

J is TRBJ1-5 and V is TRBV27; 9 nucleotides line up with TRBD1. Germline lookup yields CDR1 MNHEY and CDR2 SMNVEV (reference sequence). The V and J ends lost 6 bases and 5 bases, in that order; junction bases with no gene match: 8. The CDR3 is made up of 15 amino acids. The CDR3 loop is CASRKGTGWDQPQHF. The DNA for the CDR3 is TGTGCCAGCAGGAAAGGGACAGGGTGGGATCAGCCCCAGCATTTT.

The rearrangement joins TRBV7-2 to TRBJ2-7, with 7 bases aligning to TRBD2. The germline CDR1 and CDR2 sequences are SGHTA and FQGNSA. The CDR3 length is 14 residues. V lost 4 bases, J lost 1 base, and 4 bases stayed unmatched. The CDR3 sequence: CASSSLAGSYEQYF. The CDR3 coding sequence is TGTGCCAGCAGCTCATTAGCGGGTTCCTACGAGCAGTACTTC.

The chain joins TRBV9 to TRBJ2-3; tentative D call: TRBD2 (6 bases). Germline CDR1 reads SGDLS; CDR2 reads YYNGEE. The CDR3 length is 13 residues. Trimming removed 0 bases from V and 14 bases from J, with 16 bases in between. CDR3 region: CASSVGEDYPPYF. The CDR3 DNA reads TGTGCCAGCAGCGTAGGGGAGGACTACCCCCCGTATTTT.

The rearrangement joins TRBV7-8 to TRBJ2-1; D gene ambiguous. Germline loops: CDR1 SGHVS, CDR2 FQNEAQ. There are 16 residues in the CDR3. Trimming took 5 bases from V and 4 from J, leaving 18 bases between them. The DNA of the CDR3 is TGTGCCAGCAGCCTGGTTTCGGTCACCACATACAATGAGCAGTTCTTC. It specifies CASSLVSVTTYNEQFF.

The CDR3: CASIRAMNTEAFF. The CDR3 nucleotides read TGTGCCAGCATAAGGGCCATGAACACTGAAGCTTTCTTT. V usage is TRBV6-5 and J usage is TRBJ1-1; D not certain. V was pared by 7 bases and J by 0 bases, with 9 bases between. The CDR3 totals 13 residues. Per germline, CDR1 MNHEY and CDR2 SVGAGI.

The chain uses TRBV27 and TRBJ1-5, with D perhaps TRBD1 (5 bases). Germline values: CDR1 MNHEY, CDR2 SMNVEV (reference sequence). The V gene lost 3 bases and the J gene lost 2 bases, with 11 bases spanning the gap. The CDR3 covers 15 residues. The CDR3 DNA reads as TGTGCCAGCAGTTTCCTAGGACAAGGCAATCAGCCCCAGCATTTT. Its translation: CASSFLGQGNQPQHF.

The genes are TRBV7-6 and TRBJ2-3, with 7 nucleotides matching TRBD2. Germline assignment: CDR1 SGHVS and CDR2 FNYEAQ. The CDR3 runs 14 residues. V lost 1 base and J lost 8; bases outside the gene matches: 6. The chain's CDR3 is CASSLGGSTATQYF. In nucleotides, the CDR3 is TGTGCCAGCAGCTTAGGCGGGAGCACTGCTACGCAGTATTTT.

This CDR3 is CASSLGPINSPLHF. Written as DNA, the CDR3 is TGCGCCAGCAGCTTAGGACCTATTAATTCACCCCTCCACTTT. The rearrangement links TRBV5-1 to TRBJ1-6; D is ambiguous. The V gene lost 2 bases and the J gene lost 6 bases, with 9 bases spanning the gap. This CDR3 has 14 amino acids. Per the germline V gene, CDR1 is SGHRS and CDR2 is YFSETQ.

The genes are TRBV2 and TRBJ2-1; maybe TRBD1 (6 bases). The CDR3 has 16 amino acids. Trimming left V 4 bases short and J 4 bases short, with 17 bases between. The germline CDR1 and CDR2 sequences are SNHLY and FYNNEI. The CDR3 loop reads CASSVGAGAVYNEQFF. The CDR3 nucleotides are TGTGCCAGCAGTGTCGGGGCAGGGGCGGTTTACAATGAGCAGTTCTTC.

This rearrangement joins TRBV15 to TRBJ1-3; 8 bases fit TRBD1. The CDR3 runs to 16 residues. Germline values: CDR1 LNHNV, CDR2 YYDKDF (reference sequence). V was pared by 3 bases and J by 4 bases, with 8 bases of the junction left unmatched. The CDR3 reads CATSRDRVASGNTIYF. In DNA, the CDR3 is TGTGCCACCAGCAGGGACAGGGTTGCGTCGGGAAACACCATATATTTT.

V is TRBV15 and J is TRBJ2-7; D perhaps matches TRBD1 (6 bases). V was shortened by 9 bases and J by 5 bases, with 14 bases between the two germline ends. From germline, CDR1 is LNHNV and CDR2 YYDKDF (reference sequence). This CDR3 comprises 12 residues. The CDR3 coding sequence is TGTGCCACGAGAGGGGGTGGGGACGAGCAGTACTTC. It translates to CATRGGGDEQYF.

Written as DNA, the CDR3 is TGTGCCAACACCCCTAAATACCGGGACAGCACAGATACGCAGTATTTT. It translates to CANTPKYRDSTDTQYF. The chain uses TRBV21-1 and TRBJ2-3. TRBV21-1 is assigned pseudogene status. The CDR3 has 16 amino acids.

The V and J genes are TRBV10-2 and TRBJ2-7; D not resolved. CDR1 and CDR2 from the germline V gene are WSHSY and SAAADI. Deletions cut 4 bases from V and 2 bases from J, with 6 bases between. The CDR3 spans 12 residues. The CDR3 bases are TGCGCCAGCAGTGGGCCGACCTACGAGCAGTACTTC. Its translation: CASSGPTYEQYF.

The chain joins TRBV12-3 or TRBV12-4 to TRBJ2-7, with D hard to call. CDR3 length: 13 amino acids. The V end was cut by 4 bases, the J end by 0 bases, with 7 bases between. CDR3 sequence: CASSSISSYEQYF. The CDR3 region has the DNA TGTGCCAGCAGTTCAATCAGCTCCTACGAGCAGTACTTC.

The chain is built from TRBV19 and TRBJ2-6; 11 bases map to TRBD2. V was pared by 7 bases and J by 1 base, with 9 bases of the junction left unmatched. CDR1 is LNHDA, CDR2 SQIVND, per germline (reference sequence). The CDR3 has 18 amino acids. CDR3 protein: CASTRLAGGPSGANVLTF. CDR3 DNA: TGTGCCAGTACCCGGTTAGCGGGAGGGCCGTCTGGGGCCAACGTCCTGACTTTC.

This CDR3 reads CASSLGGNNSPLHF. The CDR3, as DNA: TGCGCCAGCAGCTTGGGGGGTAATAATTCACCCCTCCACTTT. This chain connects TRBV5-1 to TRBJ1-6, with D unresolved. This CDR3 comprises 14 residues. V lost 0 bases to trimming and J lost 5 bases, with 6 bases between them. From germline, CDR1 is SGHRS and CDR2 YFSETQ.

The rearrangement links TRBV6-5 to TRBJ2-2; D is unclear. Germline V gene lookup returns CDR1 MNHEY and CDR2 SVGAGI. The CDR3 length is 13 residues. The V gene lost 5 bases and the J gene lost 7 bases, with 11 bases spanning the gap. The CDR3 sequence: CASSRVPVGELFF. For the CDR3, the DNA is TGTGCCAGCAGTAGGGTCCCGGTCGGGGAGCTGTTTTTT.

As for this clone: This specimen includes other DNA sequences encoding the same CDR3. This rearrangement joins TRBV29-1 to TRBJ2-1, with D tentatively TRBD1 (6 bases). V was clipped by 4 bases and J by 3 bases, with 7 bases between them. The CDR3 has 12 amino acids. Germline assignment: CDR1 SQVTM and CDR2 ANQGSEA. The CDR3 reads CSVVRGYNEQFF. The CDR3 DNA sequence: TGCAGCGTTGTCAGGGGCTACAATGAGCAGTTCTTC.

This chain links TRBV28 with TRBJ1-5; D ambiguous. The CDR3 sequence is 15 residues long. The V gene lost 6 bases and the J gene lost 4 bases, with 16 bases spanning the gap. Germline values: CDR1 MDHEN, CDR2 SYDVKM. The CDR3: CASRLDRAPNQPQHF. DNA of the CDR3: TGTGCCAGCAGGCTAGACCGGGCCCCAAATCAGCCCCAGCATTTT.

The chain uses TRBV7-2 and TRBJ1-1, with 7 bases fitting TRBD1. V trimming: 5 bases; J trimming: 0 bases; junction bases outside the gene matches: 6. The germline CDR1 and CDR2 sequences are SGHTA and FQGNSA. CDR3 size: 15 residues. The CDR3 loop is CASSPPTGMNTEAFF. As DNA, the CDR3 is TGTGCCAGCAGCCCCCCGACAGGGATGAACACTGAAGCTTTCTTT.